The rows below give T cell receptor beta chains drawn from one sample of a study of blood T cell repertoires in COVID-19. TCRdb's copy holds only in-frame clones and misses some; the assay was immunoSEQ multiplex PCR. The sample consists of around 60,000 clones, around four fifths of them appearing once. What was sequenced was peripheral blood. These receptor sequences come from a woman older than 75 with acute or convalescent COVID-19. CDR3s include the opening cysteine and the closing phenylalanine or tryptophan. Each record gives: clone size, D gene, V gene, J gene, CDR3 protein, CDR3 DNA. A D gene is named only where the DNA matches it firmly. The size of a clone is reported for some rows only, either as once, few or many, or as a class for expanded clones.

-	TRBD1	TRBV9	TRBJ2-2	CASSQSQGAQGVVFF	TGTGCCAGCAGCCAGAGCCAGGGGGCCCAGGGAGTCGTGTTTTTT
once	TRBD1	TRBV6-4	TRBJ2-2	CASSRQGGTGELFF	TGTGCCAGCAGTAGACAGGGGGGCACCGGGGAGCTGTTTTTT
-	TRBD1	TRBV5-1	TRBJ2-7	CASSRGGQGHEQYF	TGCGCCAGCTCCCGCGGGGGACAGGGCCACGAGCAGTACTTC
-	-	TRBV19	TRBJ1-1	CASSSGLREAFF	TGTGCCAGTAGTTCGGGACTCCGCGAGGCTTTCTTT
-	TRBD1	TRBV2	TRBJ1-4	CASSVQGANEKLFF	TGTGCCAGCAGTGTACAGGGGGCTAATGAAAAACTGTTTTTT
-	TRBD2	TRBV6-5	TRBJ2-3	CASRTSGTDTQYF	TGTGCCAGCAGGACTAGCGGGACAGATACGCAGTATTTT
-	TRBD2	TRBV6-6	TRBJ2-7	CASCGLAVFGEQYF	TGTGCCAGCTGCGGACTAGCTGTCTTCGGCGAGCAGTACTTC
few	-	TRBV19	TRBJ1-2	CASSMMVQGNYGYTF	TGTGCCAGTAGTATGATGGTACAGGGAAACTATGGCTACACCTTC
once	-	TRBV11-2	TRBJ2-2	CASSLVRTRNTGELFF	TGTGCCAGCAGCTTGGTAAGGACAAGGAACACCGGGGAGCTGTTTTTT
-	-	TRBV3-1/TRBV3-2	TRBJ2-7	CASSQVGQTYEQYF	TGTGCCAGCAGCCAAGTCGGACAGACCTACGAGCAGTACTTC
-	TRBD1	TRBV7-9	TRBJ2-4	CASSQMGQKNIQYF	TGTGCCAGCAGTCAAATGGGACAGAAAAACATTCAGTACTTC
-	-	TRBV5-4	TRBJ1-3	CASSQQGTRNTIYF	TGTGCCAGCAGCCAACAGGGTACAAGAAACACCATATATTTT
-	TRBD1	TRBV9	TRBJ2-7	CASSAGDRSYEQYF	TGTGCCAGCAGCGCCGGGGACAGATCCTACGAGCAGTACTTC
-	-	TRBV9	TRBJ2-1	CASSVDELVNEQFF	TGTGCCAGCAGCGTAGATGAACTCGTCAATGAGCAGTTCTTC
once	-	TRBV4-1	TRBJ2-7	CASSQDVGDYEQYF	TGCGCCAGCAGCCAAGATGTCGGTGACTACGAGCAGTACTTC
-	-	TRBV7-8	TRBJ1-3	CASSLAEPKAGNTIYF	TGTGCCAGCAGCTTAGCTGAGCCGAAAGCTGGAAACACCATATATTTT
medium-sized	TRBD1	TRBV10-3	TRBJ2-1	CAIGRDRYNEQFF	TGTGCCATCGGTAGGGACAGATACAATGAGCAGTTCTTC
-	-	TRBV5-8	TRBJ2-1	CASSLFFPGLRSNEQFF	TGTGCCAGCAGCTTATTTTTCCCGGGACTCAGGTCAAATGAGCAGTTCTTC
-	-	TRBV23-1	TRBJ1-5	CASKKPYRSNQPQHF	TGCGCCAGCAAAAAGCCATATAGAAGCAATCAGCCCCAGCATTTT
-	-	TRBV29-1	TRBJ1-2	CSVEGQSLANYGYTF	TGCAGCGTGGAAGGACAGTCTTTAGCTAACTATGGCTACACCTTC
once	TRBD2	TRBV5-1	TRBJ2-3	CASSSAGGLTDTQYF	TGCGCCAGCAGTTCTGCGGGGGGGCTCACAGATACGCAGTATTTT
once	-	TRBV28	TRBJ1-3	CASSLWVRAGNTIYF	TGTGCCAGCAGTTTATGGGTGAGGGCTGGAAACACCATATATTTT
-	-	TRBV19	TRBJ2-3	CASRMGGSTDTQYF	TGTGCCAGTAGGATGGGCGGGAGCACAGATACGCAGTATTTT
few	TRBD1	TRBV11-2	TRBJ2-1	CASRGQGDYNEQFF	TGTGCCAGCAGGGGACAGGGGGACTACAATGAGCAGTTCTTC
-	TRBD1	TRBV7-2	TRBJ1-1	CASSLKRDRRPRDTEAFF	TGTGCCAGCAGCTTAAAAAGGGACAGGCGTCCCCGGGACACTGAAGCTTTCTTT
once	-	TRBV5-1	TRBJ2-5	CASSLGGGETQYF	TGCGCCAGCAGCTTGGGTGGAGGGGAGACCCAGTACTTC
-	TRBD1	TRBV25-1	TRBJ2-7	CASSDPGQGAYEQYF	TGTGCCAGCAGTGATCCGGGACAGGGGGCATACGAGCAGTACTTC
-	TRBD2	TRBV5-1	TRBJ2-1	CASTDVPGLAYNEQFF	TGCGCCAGCACCGACGTACCGGGACTAGCCTACAATGAGCAGTTCTTC
-	TRBD1	TRBV19	TRBJ1-3	CASFRQGRTNTIYF	TGTGCCAGTTTTCGACAGGGGCGGACGAACACCATATATTTT
-	-	TRBV24-1	TRBJ1-2	CATSLEGPPGGYTF	TGTGCCACCAGTTTGGAGGGGCCCCCGGGTGGCTACACCTTC
-	-	TRBV21-1	TRBJ2-7	CASSTDRFDEQYF	TGTGCCAGCAGCACAGACAGGTTCGACGAGCAGTACTTC
-	TRBD2	TRBV5-1	TRBJ2-3	CASSLTGGGTDTQYF	TGCGCCAGCAGCTTGACGGGGGGAGGCACAGATACGCAGTATTTT
-	-	TRBV9	TRBJ2-2	CASSVGLTNTGELFF	TGTGCCAGCAGCGTAGGACTGACGAACACCGGGGAGCTGTTTTTT
-	TRBD2	TRBV4-3	TRBJ2-4	CASSARRGGVGKNIQYF	TGCGCCAGCAGCGCTCGCCGCGGGGGGGTTGGCAAAAACATTCAGTACTTC
few	-	TRBV30	TRBJ2-7	CAWRREYEQYF	TGTGCCTGGAGGCGAGAATACGAGCAGTACTTC
-	-	TRBV3-1/TRBV3-2	TRBJ1-1	CASSQDPRNTEAFF	TGTGCCAGCAGCCAAGATCCGAGGAACACTGAAGCTTTCTTT